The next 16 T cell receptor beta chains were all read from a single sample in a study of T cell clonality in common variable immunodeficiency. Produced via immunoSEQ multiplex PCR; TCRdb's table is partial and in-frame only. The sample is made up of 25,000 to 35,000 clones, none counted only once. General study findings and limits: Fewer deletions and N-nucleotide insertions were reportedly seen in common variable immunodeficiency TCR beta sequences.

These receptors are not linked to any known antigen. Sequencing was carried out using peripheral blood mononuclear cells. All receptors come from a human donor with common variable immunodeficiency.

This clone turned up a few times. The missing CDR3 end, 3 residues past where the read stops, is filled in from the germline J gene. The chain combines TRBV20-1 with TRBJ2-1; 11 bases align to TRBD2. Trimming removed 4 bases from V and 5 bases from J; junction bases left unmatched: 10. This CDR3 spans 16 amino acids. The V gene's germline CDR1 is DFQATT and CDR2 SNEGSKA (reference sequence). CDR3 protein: CSAISGTSGIHNEQFF. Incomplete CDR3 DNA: TGCAGTGCTATATCCGGGACTAGCGGAATACACAATGAG.

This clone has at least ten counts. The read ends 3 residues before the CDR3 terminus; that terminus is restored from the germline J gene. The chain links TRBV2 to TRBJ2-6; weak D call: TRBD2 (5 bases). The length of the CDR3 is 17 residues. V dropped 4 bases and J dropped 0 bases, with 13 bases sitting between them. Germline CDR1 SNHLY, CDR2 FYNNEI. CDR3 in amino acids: CASSVWRGFSGANVLTF. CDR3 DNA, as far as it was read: TGTGCCAGCAGTGTTTGGAGAGGGTTCTCTGGGGCCAACGTC. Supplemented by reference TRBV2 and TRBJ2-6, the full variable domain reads EPEVTQTPSHQVTQMGQEVILRCVPISNHLYFYWYRQILGQKVEFLVSFYNNEISEKSEIFDDQFSVERPDGSNFTLKIRSTKLEDSAMYFCASSVWRGFSGANVLTFGAGSRLTVL.

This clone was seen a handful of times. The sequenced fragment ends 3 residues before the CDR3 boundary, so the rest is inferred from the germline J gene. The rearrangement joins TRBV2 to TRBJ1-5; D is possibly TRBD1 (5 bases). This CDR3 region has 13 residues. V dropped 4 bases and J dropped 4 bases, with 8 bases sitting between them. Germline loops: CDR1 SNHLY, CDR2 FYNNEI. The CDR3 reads CASSADSNQPQHF. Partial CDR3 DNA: TGTGCCAGCAGTGCCGACAGTAATCAGCCC.

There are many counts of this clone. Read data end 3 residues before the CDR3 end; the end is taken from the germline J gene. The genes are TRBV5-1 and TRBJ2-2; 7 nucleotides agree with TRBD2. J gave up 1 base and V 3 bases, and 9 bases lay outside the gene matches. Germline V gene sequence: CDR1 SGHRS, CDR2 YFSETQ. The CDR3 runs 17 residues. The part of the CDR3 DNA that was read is TGCGCCAGCAGCTCCCCGACTCTAGCGGAGAACACCGGGGAG. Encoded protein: CASSSPTLAENTGE. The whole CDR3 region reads CASSSPTLAENTGELFF.

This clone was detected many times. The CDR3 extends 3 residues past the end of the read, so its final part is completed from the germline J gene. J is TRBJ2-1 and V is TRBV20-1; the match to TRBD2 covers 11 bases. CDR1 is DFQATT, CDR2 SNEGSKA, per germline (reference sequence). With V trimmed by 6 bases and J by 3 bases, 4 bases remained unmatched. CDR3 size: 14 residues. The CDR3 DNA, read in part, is TGCAGTGCCAGACTAGCGGGGCACTACAATGAG. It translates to CSARLAGHYNE. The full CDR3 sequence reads CSARLAGHYNEQFF.

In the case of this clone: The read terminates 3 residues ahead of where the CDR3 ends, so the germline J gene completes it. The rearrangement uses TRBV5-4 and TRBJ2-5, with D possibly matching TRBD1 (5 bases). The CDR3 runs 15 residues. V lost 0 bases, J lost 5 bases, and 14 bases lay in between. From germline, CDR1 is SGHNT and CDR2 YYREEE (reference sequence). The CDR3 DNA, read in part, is TGTGCCAGCAGCTTGGTGGCAGGGCATGGGGAGACC. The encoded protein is CASSLVAGHGET. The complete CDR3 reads CASSLVAGHGETQYF.

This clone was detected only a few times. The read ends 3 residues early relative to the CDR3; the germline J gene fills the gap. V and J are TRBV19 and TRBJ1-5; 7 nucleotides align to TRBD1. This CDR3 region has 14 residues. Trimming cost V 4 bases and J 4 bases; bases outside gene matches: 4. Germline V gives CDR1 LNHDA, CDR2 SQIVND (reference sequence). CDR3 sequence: CASSRGTVNQPQHF. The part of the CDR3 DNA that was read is TGTGCCAGTAGTAGGGGGACAGTTAATCAGCCC.

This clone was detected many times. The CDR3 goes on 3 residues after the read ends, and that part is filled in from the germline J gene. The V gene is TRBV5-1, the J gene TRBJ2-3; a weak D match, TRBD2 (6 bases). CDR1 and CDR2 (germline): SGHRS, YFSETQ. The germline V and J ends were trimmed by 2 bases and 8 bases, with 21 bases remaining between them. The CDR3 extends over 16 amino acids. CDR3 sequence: CASSFPRGTVMPTQYF. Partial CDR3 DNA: TGCGCCAGCAGCTTTCCACGCGGGACTGTGATGCCTACG.

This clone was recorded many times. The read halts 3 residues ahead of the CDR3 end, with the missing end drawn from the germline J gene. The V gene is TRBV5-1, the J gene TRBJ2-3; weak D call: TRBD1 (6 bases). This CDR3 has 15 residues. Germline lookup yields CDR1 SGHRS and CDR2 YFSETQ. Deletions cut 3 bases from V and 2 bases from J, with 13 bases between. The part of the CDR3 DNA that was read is TGCGCCAGCAGCTACCATCGACAGGCCACAGATACG. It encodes CASSYHRQATDT. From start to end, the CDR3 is CASSYHRQATDTQYF.

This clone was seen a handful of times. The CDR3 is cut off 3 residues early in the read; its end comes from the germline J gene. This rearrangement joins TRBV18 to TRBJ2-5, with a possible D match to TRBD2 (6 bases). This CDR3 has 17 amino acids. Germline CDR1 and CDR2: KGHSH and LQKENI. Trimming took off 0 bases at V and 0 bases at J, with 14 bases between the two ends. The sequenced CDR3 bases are TGTGCCAGCTCACCACCGGGGCTGGGGGGTAACCAAGAGACC. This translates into CASSPPGLGGNQET. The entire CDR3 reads CASSPPGLGGNQETQYF.

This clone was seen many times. The covered CDR3 bases are TGCGCCAGCAGCTGGACAGGGATGAACACTGAA. It yields the protein CASSWTGMNTE. In full, the CDR3 is CASSWTGMNTEAFF. V is TRBV5-1 and J is TRBJ1-1, with 8 bases matching TRBD1. The read falls 3 residues short of the CDR3 end, and the missing part is taken from the germline J gene. The CDR3 spans 14 residues. Germline V gene lookup returns CDR1 SGHRS and CDR2 YFSETQ. The V and J ends lost 3 bases and 0 bases, in that order; junction bases with no gene match: 1. Full variable domain (missing parts from reference TRBV5-1 and TRBJ1-1): KAGVTQTPRYLIKTRGQQVTLSCSPISGHRSVSWYQQTPGQGLQFLFEYFSETQRNKGNFPGRFSGRQFSNSRSEMNVSTLELGDSALYLCASSWTGMNTEAFFGQGTRLTVV.

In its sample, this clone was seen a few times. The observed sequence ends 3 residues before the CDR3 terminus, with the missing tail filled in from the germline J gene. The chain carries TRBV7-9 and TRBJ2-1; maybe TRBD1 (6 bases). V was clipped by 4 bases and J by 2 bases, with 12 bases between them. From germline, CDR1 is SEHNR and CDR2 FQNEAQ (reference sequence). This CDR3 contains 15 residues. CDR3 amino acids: CASSWQGWTYNEQFF. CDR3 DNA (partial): TGTGCCAGCAGCTGGCAGGGGTGGACCTACAATGAG.

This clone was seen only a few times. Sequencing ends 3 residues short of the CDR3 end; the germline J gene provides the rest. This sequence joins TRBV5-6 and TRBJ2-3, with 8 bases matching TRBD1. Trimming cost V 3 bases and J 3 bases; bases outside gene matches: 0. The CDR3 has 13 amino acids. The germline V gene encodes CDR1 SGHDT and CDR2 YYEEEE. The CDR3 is CASSWDRTDTQYF. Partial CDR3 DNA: TGTGCCAGCAGCTGGGACAGGACAGATACG.

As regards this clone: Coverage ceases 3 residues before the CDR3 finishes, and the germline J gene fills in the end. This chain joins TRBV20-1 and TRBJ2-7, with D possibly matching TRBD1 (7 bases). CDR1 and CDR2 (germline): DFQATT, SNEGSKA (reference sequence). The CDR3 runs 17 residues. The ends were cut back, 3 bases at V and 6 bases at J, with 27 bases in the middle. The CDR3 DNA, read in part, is TGCAGTGCTAGGGAGGGGACCGCACACAGGGGTCGTGGCGAG. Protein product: CSAREGTAHRGRGE. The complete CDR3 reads CSAREGTAHRGRGEQYF.

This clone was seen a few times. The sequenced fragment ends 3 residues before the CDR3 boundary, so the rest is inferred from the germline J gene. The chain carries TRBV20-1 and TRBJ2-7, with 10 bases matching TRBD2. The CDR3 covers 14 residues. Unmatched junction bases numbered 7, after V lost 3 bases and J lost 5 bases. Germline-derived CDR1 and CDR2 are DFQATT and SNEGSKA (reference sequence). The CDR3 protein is CSASVQLAGNEQYF. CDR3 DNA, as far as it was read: TGCAGTGCTAGTGTTCAACTAGCGGGAAACGAG.

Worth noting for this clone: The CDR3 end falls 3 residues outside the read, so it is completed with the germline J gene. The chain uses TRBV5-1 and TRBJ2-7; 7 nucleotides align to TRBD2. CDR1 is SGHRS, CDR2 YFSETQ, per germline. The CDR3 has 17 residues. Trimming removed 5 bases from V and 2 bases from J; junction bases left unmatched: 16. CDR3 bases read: TGCGCCAGCAGGAAGGGCCTAGCGGCGTACACTGCCTACGAG. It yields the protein CASRKGLAAYTAYE. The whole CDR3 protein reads CASRKGLAAYTAYEQYF.